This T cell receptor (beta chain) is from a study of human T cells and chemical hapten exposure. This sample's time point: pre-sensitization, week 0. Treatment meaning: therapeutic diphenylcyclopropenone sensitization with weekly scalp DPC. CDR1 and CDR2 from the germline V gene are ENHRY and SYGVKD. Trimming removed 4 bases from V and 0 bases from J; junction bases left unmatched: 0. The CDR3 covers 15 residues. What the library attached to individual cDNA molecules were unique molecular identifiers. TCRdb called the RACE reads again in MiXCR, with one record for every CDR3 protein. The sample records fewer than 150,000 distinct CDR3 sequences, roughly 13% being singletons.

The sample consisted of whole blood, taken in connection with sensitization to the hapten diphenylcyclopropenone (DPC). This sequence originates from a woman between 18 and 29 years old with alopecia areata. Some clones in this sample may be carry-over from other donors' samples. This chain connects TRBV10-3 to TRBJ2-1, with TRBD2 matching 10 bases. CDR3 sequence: CAISVAGGSYNEQFF. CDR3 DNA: TGTGCCATCAGTGTAGCGGGGGGCTCCTACAATGAGCAGTTCTTC.